The entry that follows covers one T cell receptor (beta chain) sequence. The record originates from a study of T cell responses to AZD1222 COVID-19 vaccine. TCRdb's table, derived via immunoSEQ multiplex PCR, lists solely in-frame clones and lacks some. The data show more than 95,000 clones, about 90% seen once. Germline loops: CDR1 MNHEY, CDR2 SMNVEV (reference sequence). The CDR3 sequence is 15 residues long. The ends lost 5 bases at V and 2 bases at J; junction bases unmatched: 4. V and J are TRBV27 and TRBJ2-1, with 9 nucleotides matching TRBD1. The starting material was peripheral blood, obtained on day 0 of AZD1222 vaccination. This TCR came from an adult in good health. CDR3: CASSQTGGAYNEQFF. Written as DNA, the CDR3 is TGTGCCAGCAGTCAAACAGGGGGCGCCTACAATGAGCAGTTCTTC.